This is a list of T cell receptor beta chains from one sample in a study of CD8 T cell repertoires and HIV-1 epitope variants. Their target antigens are unknown. TCRdb's copy holds only in-frame clones and misses some; the assay was immunoSEQ multiplex PCR. Of some 4,700 clones in the sample, 66% were seen once. The sample consisted of cultured CD8+ T cells derived from PBMCs. The source of these receptors is a male donor with HIV. CDR3s include the opening cysteine and the closing phenylalanine or tryptophan. D genes are given only for firm matches. Clone size is stated in some rows and not others, as once, few, many or a class when expanded.

D | size | J | V | CDR3 | DNA
NA | few | TRBJ1-4 | TRBV10-2 | CASSEGTNEKLFF | TGCGCCAGCAGTGAGGGAACAAATGAAAAACTGTTTTTT
TRBD1 | few | TRBJ1-1 | TRBV18 | CASSPTEQGAYTEAFF | TGTGCCAGCTCACCCACTGAACAGGGGGCATACACTGAAGCTTTCTTT
NA | NA | TRBJ2-1 | TRBV27 | CASSPHPVEQFF | TGTGCCAGCAGCCCTCACCCCGTTGAGCAGTTCTTC
NA | NA | TRBJ2-2 | TRBV10-3 | CAISDGDSTGELFF | TGTGCCATCAGTGATGGGGACTCCACCGGGGAGCTGTTTTTT
NA | NA | TRBJ1-1 | TRBV4-1 | CASSQVGMNTEAFF | TGCGCCAGCAGCCAGGTCGGGATGAACACTGAAGCTTTCTTT
NA | NA | TRBJ2-7 | TRBV10-3 | CAISESGPYEQYF | TGTGCCATCAGTGAGTCGGGCCCGTACGAGCAGTACTTC
NA | NA | TRBJ2-2 | TRBV19 | CASSMGGELFF | TGTGCCAGTAGTATGGGCGGGGAGCTGTTTTTT
NA | NA | TRBJ2-5 | TRBV7-9 | CASSLDQGQETQYF | TGTGCCAGCAGCTTAGATCAAGGCCAAGAGACCCAGTACTTC
TRBD1 | NA | TRBJ2-7 | TRBV30 | CAWTSGQGWEQYF | TGTGCCTGGACTTCGGGACAGGGTTGGGAGCAGTACTTC
NA | NA | TRBJ1-5 | TRBV28 | CASSPTGLGNQPQHF | TGTGCCAGCAGTCCTACTGGATTAGGCAATCAGCCCCAGCATTTT
TRBD1 | NA | TRBJ2-7 | TRBV7-7 | CASSSGTGDNDEQYF | TGTGCTAGCAGCTCCGGGACAGGGGATAACGACGAGCAGTACTTC
TRBD1 | NA | TRBJ2-7 | TRBV5-1 | CASSLYQGDHEQYF | TGCGCCAGCAGCTTGTACCAGGGGGACCACGAGCAGTACTTC
NA | NA | TRBJ2-1 | TRBV15 | CATSRDRTESFYNEQFF | TGTGCCACCAGCAGAGATCGGACAGAGTCCTTTTACAATGAGCAGTTCTTC
NA | NA | TRBJ2-1 | TRBV6-5 | CASRRPREEQFF | TGTGCCAGCAGGCGACCCCGGGAAGAGCAGTTCTTC
TRBD1 | few | TRBJ1-6 | TRBV5-4 | CASSLGRGLTPLHF | TGTGCCAGCAGCTTGGGGAGGGGGCTAACACCCCTCCACTTT
NA | few | TRBJ2-1 | TRBV9 | CASSQGVYNEQFF | TGTGCCAGCAGCCAGGGAGTATACAATGAGCAGTTCTTC
TRBD1 | NA | TRBJ1-2 | TRBV25-1 | CASRRPGTGDGYTF | TGTGCCAGCCGTCGCCCCGGGACAGGGGATGGCTACACCTTC
NA | NA | TRBJ2-7 | TRBV2 | CASSVQSYEQYF | TGTGCCAGCAGTGTTCAGAGCTACGAGCAGTACTTC
NA | NA | TRBJ2-3 | TRBV7-9 | CASSLVPSLTTDTQYF | TGTGCCAGCAGCTTAGTCCCTAGTCTTACCACAGATACGCAGTATTTT
NA | few | TRBJ1-1 | TRBV19 | CASSNREDTEAFF | TGTGCCAGTAGTAACAGGGAGGACACTGAAGCTTTCTTT
TRBD2 | few | TRBJ2-2 | TRBV7-9 | CASRPGLANTGELFF | TGTGCCAGCAGACCGGGACTAGCTAACACCGGGGAGCTGTTTTTT
NA | NA | TRBJ1-1 | TRBV16 | CASSQGLWTTSQNTEAFF | TGTGCCAGCAGCCAGGGTCTTTGGACAACTAGCCAGAACACTGAAGCTTTCTTT
NA | NA | TRBJ1-3 | TRBV29-1 | CSVELSGNTIYF | TGCAGCGTTGAGCTCAGCGGAAACACCATATATTTT
NA | NA | TRBJ2-2 | TRBV27 | CASSLLQGINTGELFF | TGTGCCAGCAGTTTACTACAGGGTATTAACACCGGGGAGCTGTTTTTT
NA | NA | TRBJ2-7 | TRBV7-8 | CASSPSTGSYEQYF | TGTGCCAGCAGCCCCTCGACAGGATCCTACGAGCAGTACTTC
TRBD1 | NA | TRBJ2-5 | TRBV5-1 | CASSRTGGSVQETQYF | TGCGCCAGCAGCAGAACAGGGGGCAGCGTCCAAGAGACCCAGTACTTC
TRBD1 | once | TRBJ1-2 | TRBV5-8 | CASSDPGTGVLGAF | TGTGCCAGCAGCGATCCCGGGACAGGGGTCCTCGGTGCCTTC
NA | few | TRBJ2-7 | TRBV6-5 | CASSPRQSYEQYF | TGTGCCAGCAGTCCGAGACAGAGCTACGAGCAGTACTTC
NA | medium-sized | TRBJ1-6 | TRBV19 | CATLADGSSPLHF | TGTGCCACCCTGGCAGACGGGAGTTCACCCCTCCACTTT
NA | NA | TRBJ2-7 | TRBV27 | CASSFGTPDEQYF | TGTGCCAGCAGTTTCGGGACTCCGGACGAGCAGTACTTC
NA | NA | TRBJ2-1 | TRBV7-6 | CASSTEPSQGSSYNEQFF | TGTGCCAGCAGCACCGAACCTAGCCAGGGGAGCTCCTACAATGAGCAGTTCTTC
NA | medium-sized | TRBJ1-5 | TRBV19 | CASSIVPEGPQHF | TGTGCCAGTAGTATAGTTCCGGAGGGGCCCCAGCATTTT
TRBD1 | NA | TRBJ1-4 | TRBV5-4 | CASSHRTGEKLFF | TGTGCCAGCAGCCACAGGACAGGTGAAAAACTGTTTTTT
NA | few | TRBJ2-7 | TRBV27 | CASSLGGTYEQYF | TGTGCCAGCAGTTTAGGGGGCACCTACGAGCAGTACTTC
TRBD1 | NA | TRBJ2-7 | TRBV28 | CASTWDRGLYEQYF | TGTGCCAGCACCTGGGACAGGGGGCTTTACGAGCAGTACTTC
NA | NA | TRBJ1-1 | TRBV19 | CASSIAAVMNTEAFF | TGTGCCAGTAGTATAGCGGCGGTTATGAACACTGAAGCTTTCTTT
NA | few | TRBJ1-6 | TRBV28 | CASSLSLRWTLHF | TGTGCCAGCAGTTTATCCCTCCGGTGGACCCTCCACTTT
NA | NA | TRBJ1-2 | TRBV30 | CAWSGRDAWTYGYTF | TGTGCCTGGAGTGGACGGGACGCTTGGACCTATGGCTACACCTTC
TRBD1 | NA | TRBJ1-2 | TRBV6-5 | CASGGTGDNYGYTF | TGTGCCAGCGGGGGGACAGGTGACAACTATGGCTACACCTTC
TRBD1 | NA | TRBJ2-3 | TRBV27 | CASSLSMSETGVTDTQYF | TGTGCCAGCAGTTTATCGATGTCCGAGACAGGGGTCACAGATACGCAGTATTTT
NA | NA | TRBJ2-5 | TRBV11-2 | CASSFAGYETQYF | TGTGCCAGCAGCTTTGCAGGGTACGAGACCCAGTACTTC
NA | few | TRBJ2-7 | TRBV13 | CASSPGSKSYEQYF | TGTGCCAGCAGCCCGGGTAGCAAGTCCTACGAGCAGTACTTC
NA | NA | TRBJ1-1 | TRBV10-3 | CAISEGDTEAFF | TGTGCCATCAGTGAAGGGGACACTGAAGCTTTCTTT
NA | NA | TRBJ1-2 | TRBV13 | CASSQDPPDLDYGYTF | TGCGCCAGCAGCCAAGATCCCCCAGACTTGGACTATGGCTACACCTTC
NA | NA | TRBJ1-5 | TRBV5-1 | CASSPVPDIGRAQPQHF | TGCGCCAGCAGCCCGGTACCTGACATCGGGAGGGCTCAGCCCCAGCATTTT
NA | NA | TRBJ1-4 | TRBV19 | CASSRQSGVFTNEKLFF | TGTGCCAGTAGTCGACAGTCTGGGGTTTTCACTAATGAAAAACTGTTTTTT